This T cell receptor beta chain was obtained from a study of shared clonotypes between healthy human individuals. Broader study findings: Sampling included only blood; tissue repertoires likely differ.

Profiling relied on immunoSEQ multiplex PCR, and the TCRdb table lists in-frame clones only, not all of them. The sample consists of 2 million to 2.5 million clones, around 93% of them appearing once. Those who donated, Caucasian adults without exception, all lived in Nashville, Tennessee. V lost 10 bases and J lost 7; bases outside the gene matches: 15. CDR1 is MDHEN and CDR2 is SYDVKM in the germline V gene. This CDR3 has 14 residues. This clone was picked up a small number of times. The antigen is unknown. Input material: naive CD4+ T cells from PBMCs. Documented subset: CD45RA+ positively selected. The sequence was collected from a man aged 18 to 35 in good health. Some clones in this sample may be carry-over from other donors' samples. This rearrangement joins TRBV28 to TRBJ1-2; 7 nucleotides agree with TRBD1. This CDR3 is CAILPTGRSGGYTF. The CDR3 region has the DNA TGTGCCATCCTACCGACAGGGAGGTCGGGTGGCTACACCTTC.